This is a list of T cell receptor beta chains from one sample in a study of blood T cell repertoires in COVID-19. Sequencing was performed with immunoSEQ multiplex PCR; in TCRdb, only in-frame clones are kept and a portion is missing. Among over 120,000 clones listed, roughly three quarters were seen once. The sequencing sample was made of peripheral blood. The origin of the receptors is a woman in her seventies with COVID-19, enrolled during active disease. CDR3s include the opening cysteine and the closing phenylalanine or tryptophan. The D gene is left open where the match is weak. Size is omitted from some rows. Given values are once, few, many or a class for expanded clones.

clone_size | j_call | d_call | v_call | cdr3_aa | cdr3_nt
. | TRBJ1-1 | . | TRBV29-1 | CSAQEGGNTEAFF | TGCAGTGCACAGGAGGGCGGGAACACTGAAGCTTTCTTT
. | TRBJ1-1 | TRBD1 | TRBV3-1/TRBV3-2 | CASSPGQDTRQLNTEAFF | TGTGCCAGCAGCCCGGGACAGGACACCCGACAATTGAACACTGAAGCTTTCTTT
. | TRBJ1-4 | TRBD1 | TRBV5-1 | CASSYTGAEKLFF | TGCGCCAGCAGCTATACAGGGGCGGAGAAACTGTTTTTT
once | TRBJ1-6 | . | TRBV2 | CASNRESSYNSPLHF | TGTGCCAGCAATCGGGAGAGCTCCTATAATTCACCCCTCCACTTT
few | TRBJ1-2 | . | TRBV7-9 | CASSLGVAFYGYTF | TGTGCCAGCAGCTTAGGCGTAGCTTTCTATGGCTACACCTTC
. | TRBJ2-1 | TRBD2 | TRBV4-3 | CASSPLAGGGSSSYNEQFF | TGCGCCAGCAGCCCCTTAGCGGGGGGCGGATCGAGCTCCTACAATGAGCAGTTCTTC
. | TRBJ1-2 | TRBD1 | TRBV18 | CASSSGTGNYGYTF | TGTGCCAGCTCATCAGGGACAGGGAACTATGGCTACACCTTC
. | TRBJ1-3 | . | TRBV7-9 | CASSPSGTSRVNTIYF | TGTGCCAGCAGCCCCTCCGGGACTTCTCGAGTAAACACCATATATTTT
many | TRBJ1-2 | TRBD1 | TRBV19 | CASSQTGAYGYTF | TGTGCCAGTAGTCAGACAGGGGCCTATGGCTACACCTTC
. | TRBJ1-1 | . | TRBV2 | CASSEAVLQSSEAFF | TGTGCCAGCAGTGAAGCGGTTCTACAGAGCAGTGAAGCTTTCTTT
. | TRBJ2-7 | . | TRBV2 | CASSEALLVGAYEQYF | TGTGCCAGCAGTGAAGCGCTTCTTGTGGGGGCATACGAGCAGTACTTC
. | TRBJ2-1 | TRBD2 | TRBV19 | CASSAAGGPGNEQFF | TGTGCCAGTAGTGCAGCGGGGGGGCCGGGCAATGAGCAGTTCTTC
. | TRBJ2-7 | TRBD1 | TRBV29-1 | CSVAGQGYEQYF | TGCAGCGTCGCGGGACAGGGTTACGAGCAGTACTTC
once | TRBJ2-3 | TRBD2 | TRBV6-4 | CASSDGGLKSDTQYF | TGTGCCAGCAGTGACGGGGGACTAAAATCAGATACGCAGTATTTT
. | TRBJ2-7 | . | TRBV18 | CASSPPARVGYEQYF | TGTGCCAGCTCACCACCGGCCAGGGTGGGCTACGAGCAGTACTTC
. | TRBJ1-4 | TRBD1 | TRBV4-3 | CASSRQGATNEKLFF | TGCGCCAGCAGTCGACAGGGAGCAACTAATGAAAAACTGTTTTTT
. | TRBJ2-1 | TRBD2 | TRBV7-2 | CASSPGGGGGLYNEQFF | TGTGCCAGCAGCCCAGGTGGTGGCGGGGGACTCTACAATGAGCAGTTCTTC
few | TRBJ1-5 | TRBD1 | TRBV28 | CASSLVDREQPQHF | TGTGCCAGCAGTTTGGTCGACAGGGAACAGCCCCAGCATTTT
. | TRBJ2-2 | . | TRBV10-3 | CAISEFEGTGELFF | TGTGCCATCAGTGAGTTTGAGGGAACCGGGGAGCTGTTTTTT
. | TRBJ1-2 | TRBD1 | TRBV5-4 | CASSHTTGRIYTF | TGTGCCAGCAGCCATACGACAGGGCGCATCTACACCTTC
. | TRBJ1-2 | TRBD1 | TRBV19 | CASRDSPANYGYTF | TGTGCCAGTCGGGACAGCCCAGCTAACTATGGCTACACCTTC
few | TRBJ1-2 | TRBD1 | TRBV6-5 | CASSFGQGGGGYTF | TGTGCCAGCAGTTTTGGACAGGGGGGTGGTGGCTACACCTTC
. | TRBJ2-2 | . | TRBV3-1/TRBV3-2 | CASSQVSRDTGELFF | TGTGCCAGCAGCCAAGTGAGCCGTGACACCGGGGAGCTGTTTTTT
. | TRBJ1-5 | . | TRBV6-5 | CASNRAAGNQPQHF | TGTGCCAGTAACAGGGCAGCGGGCAATCAGCCCCAGCATTTT
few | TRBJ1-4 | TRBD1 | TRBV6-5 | CASSDQTGGGEKLFF | TGTGCCAGCAGCGATCAAACAGGGGGGGGCGAAAAACTGTTTTTT
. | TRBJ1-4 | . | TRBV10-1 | CASSEGGCRCEKLFF | TGCGCCAGCAGTGAGGGAGGGTGTCGATGTGAAAAACTGTTTTTT
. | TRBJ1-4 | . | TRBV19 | CASTPGVNEKLFF | TGTGCTAGTACTCCGGGAGTAAATGAAAAACTGTTTTTT
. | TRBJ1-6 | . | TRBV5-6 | CASSLAARASSPLHF | TGTGCCAGCAGCTTGGCCGCCAGGGCCAGCTCACCCCTCCACTTT
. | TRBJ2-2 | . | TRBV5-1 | CASSLTTGNTGELFF | TGCGCCAGCAGCTTGACGACGGGGAACACCGGGGAGCTGTTTTTT
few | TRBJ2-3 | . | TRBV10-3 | CAISVRGGTDTQYF | TGTGCCATCAGTGTTAGGGGTGGGACAGATACGCAGTATTTT
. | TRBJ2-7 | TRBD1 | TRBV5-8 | CASSSWTGNEFPPYEQYF | TGTGCCAGCAGCAGCTGGACAGGGAACGAGTTCCCTCCCTACGAGCAGTACTTC
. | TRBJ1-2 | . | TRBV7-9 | CASSFGQIYGYTF | TGTGCCAGCAGCTTCGGACAGATATATGGCTACACCTTC
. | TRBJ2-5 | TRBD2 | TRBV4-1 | CASSRLAGGRETQYF | TGCGCCAGCAGCAGACTAGCGGGGGGGCGGGAGACCCAGTACTTC
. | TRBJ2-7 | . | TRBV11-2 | CASSRGSQGYEQYF | TGTGCCAGCAGCCGGGGGAGTCAGGGCTACGAGCAGTACTTC
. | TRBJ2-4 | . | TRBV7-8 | CASSLAIGGASKNIQYF | TGTGCCAGCAGCTTAGCGATTGGGGGGGCTTCTAAAAACATTCAGTACTTC
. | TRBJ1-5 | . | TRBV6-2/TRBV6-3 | CASSSGQPQHF | TGTGCCAGCAGTTCAGGTCAGCCCCAGCATTTT
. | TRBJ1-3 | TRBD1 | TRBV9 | CASSPQDRGAGGNTIYF | TGTGCCAGCAGCCCCCAGGACAGGGGGGCTGGCGGAAACACCATATATTTT
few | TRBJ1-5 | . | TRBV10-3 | CAIIQYQPQHF | TGTGCCATCATTCAGTATCAGCCCCAGCATTTT
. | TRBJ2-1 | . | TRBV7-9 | CASSLGGPNEQFF | TGTGCCAGCAGCTTAGGGGGGCCCAATGAGCAGTTCTTC
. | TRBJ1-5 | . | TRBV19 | CASSGDIDQPQHF | TGTGCCAGTAGTGGGGACATAGATCAGCCCCAGCATTTT
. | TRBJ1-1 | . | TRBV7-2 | CASSSPRNTEAFF | TGTGCCAGCAGCTCACCTAGGAACACTGAAGCTTTCTTT
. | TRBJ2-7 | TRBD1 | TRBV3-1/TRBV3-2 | CASSRQGDGRQYF | TGTGCCAGCAGCCGACAGGGGGATGGTCGGCAGTACTTC
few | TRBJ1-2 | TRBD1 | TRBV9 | CASSDPTGGHFNYGYTF | TGTGCCAGCAGCGACCCGACAGGGGGCCATTTCAACTATGGCTACACCTTC
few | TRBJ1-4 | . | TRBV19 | CASRLPPGGDEKLFF | TGTGCCAGTAGACTTCCCCCGGGAGGGGATGAAAAACTGTTTTTT
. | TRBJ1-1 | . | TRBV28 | CASSLLVGTEAFF | TGTGCCAGCAGTTTACTAGTTGGGACTGAAGCTTTCTTT
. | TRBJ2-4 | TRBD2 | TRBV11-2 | CASSLDRGGNIQYF | TGTGCCAGCAGCTTAGATCGGGGGGGCAACATTCAGTACTTC
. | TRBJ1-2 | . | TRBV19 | CASSTYDSYGYTF | TGTGCCAGTAGTACCTATGACAGCTATGGCTACACCTTC
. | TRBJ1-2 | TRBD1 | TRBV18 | CASSAGTGANYGYTF | TGTGCCAGCTCTGCGGGGACAGGAGCTAACTATGGCTACACCTTC
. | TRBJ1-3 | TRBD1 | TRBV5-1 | CASSIGQANSGNTIYF | TGCGCCAGCAGCATAGGACAGGCCAACTCTGGAAACACCATATATTTT
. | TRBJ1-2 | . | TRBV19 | CASSFGGRADGYTF | TGTGCCAGTAGTTTCGGGGGAAGGGCTGACGGCTACACCTTC